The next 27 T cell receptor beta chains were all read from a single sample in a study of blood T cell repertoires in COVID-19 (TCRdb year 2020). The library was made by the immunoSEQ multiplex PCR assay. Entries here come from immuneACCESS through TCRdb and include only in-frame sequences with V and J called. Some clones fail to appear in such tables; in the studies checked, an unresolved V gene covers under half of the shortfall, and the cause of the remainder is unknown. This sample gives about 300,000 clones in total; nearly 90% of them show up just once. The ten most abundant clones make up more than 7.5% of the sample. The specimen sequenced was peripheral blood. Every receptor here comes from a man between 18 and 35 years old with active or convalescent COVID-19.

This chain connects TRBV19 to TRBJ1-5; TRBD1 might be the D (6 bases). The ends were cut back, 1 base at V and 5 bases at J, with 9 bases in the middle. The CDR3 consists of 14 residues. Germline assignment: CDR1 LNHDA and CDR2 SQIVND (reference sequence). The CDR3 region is CASSIGTADQPQHF. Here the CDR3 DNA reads TGTGCCAGTAGTATAGGGACAGCAGATCAGCCCCAGCATTTT.

The CDR3 DNA reads as TGTGCCAGCGCAACAGGAGCCTCTGGAAACACCATATATTTT. Translating it yields CASATGASGNTIYF. The rearrangement uses TRBV7-9 and TRBJ1-3, with D possibly being TRBD1 (5 bases). Germline CDR1 and CDR2: SEHNR and FQNEAQ (reference sequence). Trimming cost V 8 bases and J 0 bases, with 11 bases left between them. The CDR3 contains 14 residues.

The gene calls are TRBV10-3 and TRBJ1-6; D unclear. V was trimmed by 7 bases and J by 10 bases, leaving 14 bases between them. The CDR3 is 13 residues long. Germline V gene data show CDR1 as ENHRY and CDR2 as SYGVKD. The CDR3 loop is CAIMGGDGSPLHF. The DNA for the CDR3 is TGTGCCATCATGGGAGGTGACGGGTCACCCCTCCACTTT.

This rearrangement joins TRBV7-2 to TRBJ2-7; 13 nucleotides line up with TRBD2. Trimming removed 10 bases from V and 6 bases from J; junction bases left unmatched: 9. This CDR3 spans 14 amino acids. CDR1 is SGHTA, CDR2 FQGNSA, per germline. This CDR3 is CATSGTSGAVEQYF. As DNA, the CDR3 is TGTGCCACCTCAGGGACTAGCGGGGCCGTCGAGCAGTACTTC.

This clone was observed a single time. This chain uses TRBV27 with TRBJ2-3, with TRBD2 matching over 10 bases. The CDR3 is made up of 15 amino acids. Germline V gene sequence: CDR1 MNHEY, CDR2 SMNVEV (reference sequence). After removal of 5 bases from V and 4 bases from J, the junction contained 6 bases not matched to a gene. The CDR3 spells CASSRKRGGPDTQYF. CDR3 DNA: TGTGCCAGCAGTAGGAAGCGGGGGGGCCCAGATACGCAGTATTTT.

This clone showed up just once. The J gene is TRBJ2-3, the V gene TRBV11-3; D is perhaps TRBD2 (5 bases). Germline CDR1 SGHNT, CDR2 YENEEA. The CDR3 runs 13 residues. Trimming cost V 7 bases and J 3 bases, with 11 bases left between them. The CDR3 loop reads CASKRGPTDTQYF. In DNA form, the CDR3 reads TGTGCCAGCAAGAGAGGGCCTACAGATACGCAGTATTTT.

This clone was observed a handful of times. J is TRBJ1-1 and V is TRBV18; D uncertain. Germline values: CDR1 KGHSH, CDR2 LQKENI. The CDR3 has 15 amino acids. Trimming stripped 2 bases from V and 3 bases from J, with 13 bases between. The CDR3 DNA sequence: TGTGCCAGCTCACCAAGCCCCTTCCGGGACACTGAAGCTTTCTTT. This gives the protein CASSPSPFRDTEAFF.

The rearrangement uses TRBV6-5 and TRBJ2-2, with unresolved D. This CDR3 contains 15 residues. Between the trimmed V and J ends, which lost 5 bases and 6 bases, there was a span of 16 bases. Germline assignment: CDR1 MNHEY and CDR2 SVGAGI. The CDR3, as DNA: TGTGCCAGCAGTCTCTCCCCGGCGAGGTCCGGGGAGCTGTTTTTT. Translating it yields CASSLSPARSGELFF.

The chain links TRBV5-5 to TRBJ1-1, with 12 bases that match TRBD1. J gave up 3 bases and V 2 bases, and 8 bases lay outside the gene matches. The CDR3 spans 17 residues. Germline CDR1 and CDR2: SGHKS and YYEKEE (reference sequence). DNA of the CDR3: TGTGCCAGCAGCTTCCGGGACAGGGGGCGCCAGGACACTGAAGCTTTCTTT. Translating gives CASSFRDRGRQDTEAFF. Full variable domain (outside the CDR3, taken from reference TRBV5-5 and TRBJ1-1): DAGVTQSPTHLIKTRGQQVTLRCSPISGHKSVSWYQQVLGQGPQFIFQYYEKEERGRGNFPDRFSARQFPNYSSELNVNALLLGDSALYLCASSFRDRGRQDTEAFFGQGTRLTVV.

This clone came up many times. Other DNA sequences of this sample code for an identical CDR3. The CDR3 is CASSLAGYGNTIYF. The CDR3 DNA sequence: TGCGCCAGCAGCTTGGCGGGGTACGGAAACACCATATATTTT. The rearrangement links TRBV5-1 to TRBJ1-3; D not certain. The CDR3 is 14 amino acids. V lost 0 bases to trimming and J lost 4 bases, with 8 bases between them. CDR1 and CDR2 from the germline V gene are SGHRS and YFSETQ.

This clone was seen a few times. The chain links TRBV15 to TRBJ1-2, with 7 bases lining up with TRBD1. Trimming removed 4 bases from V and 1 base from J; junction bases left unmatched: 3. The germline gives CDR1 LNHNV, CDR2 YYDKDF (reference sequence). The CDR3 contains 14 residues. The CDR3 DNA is TGTGCCACCAGCAAAAGGGACAGTAACTATGGCTACACCTTC. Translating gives CATSKRDSNYGYTF.

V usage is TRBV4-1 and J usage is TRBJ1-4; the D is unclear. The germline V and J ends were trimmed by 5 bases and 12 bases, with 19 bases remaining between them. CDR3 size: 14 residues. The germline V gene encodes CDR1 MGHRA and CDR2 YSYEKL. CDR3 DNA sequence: TGCGCCAGCAGCAGAGCGCAAACGGTCAGCGAACTGTTTTTT. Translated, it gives CASSRAQTVSELFF.

This CDR3 is CASSLRRENTGELFF. The DNA for the CDR3 is TGTGCCAGCAGCCTCCGGCGGGAGAACACCGGGGAGCTGTTTTTT. The chain carries TRBV7-9 and TRBJ2-2; maybe TRBD2 (6 bases). V lost 5 bases and J 1 base, leaving 11 bases between the germline ends. This CDR3 comprises 15 residues. Germline V gives CDR1 SEHNR, CDR2 FQNEAQ (reference sequence).

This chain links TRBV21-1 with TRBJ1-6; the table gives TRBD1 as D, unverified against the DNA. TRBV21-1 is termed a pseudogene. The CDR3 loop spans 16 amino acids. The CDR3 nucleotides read TGTGCCAGCAGCAAAGAGGGGTCTTCGCCGGGTTCACCCCTCCACTTT. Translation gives CASSKEGSSPGSPLHF.

The CDR3 sequence is CAGQGAGSNQPQHF. The CDR3 region has the DNA TGTGCCGGACAGGGGGCAGGGAGCAATCAGCCCCAGCATTTT. This sequence joins TRBV6-5 and TRBJ1-5, with 11 bases lining up with TRBD1. Germline CDR1 reads MNHEY; CDR2 reads SVGAGI. Trimming took 11 bases from V and 1 from J; bases not matched to a gene: 4. The CDR3 is made up of 14 amino acids.

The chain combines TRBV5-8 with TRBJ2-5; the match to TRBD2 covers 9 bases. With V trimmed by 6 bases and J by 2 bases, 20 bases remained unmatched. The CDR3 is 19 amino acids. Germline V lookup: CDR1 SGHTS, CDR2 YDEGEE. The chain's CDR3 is CASIKPWASGELLQETQYF. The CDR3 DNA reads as TGTGCCAGCATCAAACCGTGGGCTAGCGGGGAGCTCTTACAAGAGACCCAGTACTTC.

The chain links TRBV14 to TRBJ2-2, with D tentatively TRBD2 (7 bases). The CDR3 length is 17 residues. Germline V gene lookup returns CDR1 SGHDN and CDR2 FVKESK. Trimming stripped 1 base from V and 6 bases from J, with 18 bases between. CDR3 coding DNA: TGTGCCAGCAGCCAAGTGTTTCGTGCGGGGGCGTCCGGGGAGCTGTTTTTT. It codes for CASSQVFRAGASGELFF.

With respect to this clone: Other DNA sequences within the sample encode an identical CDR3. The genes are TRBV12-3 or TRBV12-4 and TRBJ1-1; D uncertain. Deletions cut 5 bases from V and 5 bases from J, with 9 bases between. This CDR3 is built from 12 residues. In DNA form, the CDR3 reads TGTGCCAGCAGTCCACCCGGGACTGAAGCTTTCTTT. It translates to CASSPPGTEAFF.

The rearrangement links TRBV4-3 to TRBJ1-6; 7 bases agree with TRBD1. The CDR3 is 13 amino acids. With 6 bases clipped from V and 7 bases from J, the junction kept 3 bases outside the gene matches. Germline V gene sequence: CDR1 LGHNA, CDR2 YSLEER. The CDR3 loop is CASRRQGNSPLHF. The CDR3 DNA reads TGCGCCAGCAGGAGACAGGGAAATTCACCCCTCCACTTT.

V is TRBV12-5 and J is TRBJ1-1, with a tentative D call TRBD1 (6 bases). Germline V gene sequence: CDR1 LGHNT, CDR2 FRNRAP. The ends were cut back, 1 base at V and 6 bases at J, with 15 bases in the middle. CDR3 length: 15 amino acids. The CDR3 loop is CASGLDLWAGAEAFF. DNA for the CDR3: TGTGCTAGTGGTTTGGATCTGTGGGCAGGGGCTGAAGCTTTCTTT. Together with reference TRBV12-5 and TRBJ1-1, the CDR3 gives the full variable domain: DARVTQTPRHKVTEMGQEVTMRCQPILGHNTVFWYRQTMMQGLELLAYFRNRAPLDDSGMPKDRFSAEMPDATLATLKIQPSEPRDSAVYFCASGLDLWAGAEAFFGQGTRLTVV.

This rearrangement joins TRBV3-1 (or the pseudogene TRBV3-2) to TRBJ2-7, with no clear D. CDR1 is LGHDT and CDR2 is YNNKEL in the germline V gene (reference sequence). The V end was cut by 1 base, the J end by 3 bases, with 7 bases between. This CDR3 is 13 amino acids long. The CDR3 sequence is CASSQVAGYEQYF. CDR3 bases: TGTGCCAGCAGCCAAGTTGCCGGCTACGAGCAGTACTTC.

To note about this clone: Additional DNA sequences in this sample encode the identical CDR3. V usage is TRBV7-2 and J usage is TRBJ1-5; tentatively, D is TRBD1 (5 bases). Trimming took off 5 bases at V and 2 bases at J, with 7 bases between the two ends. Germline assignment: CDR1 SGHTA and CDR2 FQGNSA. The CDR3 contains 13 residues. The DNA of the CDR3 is TGTGCCAGCAGCCTCAGGGGCAATCAGCCCCAGCATTTT. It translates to CASSLRGNQPQHF.

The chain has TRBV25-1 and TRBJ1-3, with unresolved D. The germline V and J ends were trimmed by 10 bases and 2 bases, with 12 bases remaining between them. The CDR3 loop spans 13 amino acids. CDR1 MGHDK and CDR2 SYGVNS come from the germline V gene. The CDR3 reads CATAWAAGNTIYF. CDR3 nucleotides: TGTGCCACCGCATGGGCCGCTGGAAACACCATATATTTT.

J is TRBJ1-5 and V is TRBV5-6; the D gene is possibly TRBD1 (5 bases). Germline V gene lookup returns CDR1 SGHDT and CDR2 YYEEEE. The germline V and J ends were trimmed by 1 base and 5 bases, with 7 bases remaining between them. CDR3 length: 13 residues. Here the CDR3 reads CASSLTGDQPQHF. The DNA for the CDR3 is TGTGCCAGCAGCTTGACAGGAGATCAGCCCCAGCATTTT.

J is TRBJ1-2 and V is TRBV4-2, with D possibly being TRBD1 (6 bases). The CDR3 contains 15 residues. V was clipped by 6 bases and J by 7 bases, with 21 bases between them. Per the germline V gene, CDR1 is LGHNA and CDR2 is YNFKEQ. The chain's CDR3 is CASRRMGGGEAGYTF. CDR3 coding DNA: TGTGCCAGCAGACGTATGGGAGGGGGGGAGGCTGGCTACACCTTC.

The CDR3 is CASSGRSGWANEKLFF. DNA for the CDR3: TGTGCCAGCAGCGGACGCTCAGGGTGGGCTAATGAAAAACTGTTTTTT. The chain uses TRBV11-2 and TRBJ1-4, with a weak D call TRBD1 (5 bases). The CDR3 is made up of 16 amino acids. Germline V CDR1 and CDR2: SGHAT, FQNNGV. Trimming pared 5 bases from V and 3 bases from J, leaving 16 bases between.

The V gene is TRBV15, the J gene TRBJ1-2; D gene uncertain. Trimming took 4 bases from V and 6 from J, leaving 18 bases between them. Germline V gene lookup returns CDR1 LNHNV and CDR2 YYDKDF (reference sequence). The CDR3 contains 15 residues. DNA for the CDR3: TGTGCCACCAGCACTGGACTGTTAAACGCCAATGGCTACACCTTC. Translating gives CATSTGLLNANGYTF.